Below, 30 T cell receptor beta chains from the same sample are listed, as sequenced in a study of CD8 T cells in ankylosing spondylitis. TCRdb called the 5' RACE reads again in MiXCR, with one record for every CDR3 protein. Of 250,000 or so distinct CDR3 sequences listed, 15% to 20% are singletons. The specimen sequenced was blood, either unsorted or a sorted T cell fraction (not recorded which). The receptor set was obtained from a male donor with ankylosing spondylitis or in good health (not recorded which).

The chain employs TRBV29-1 and TRBJ1-4; a weak D match, TRBD1 (5 bases). Germline lookup yields CDR1 SQVTM and CDR2 ANQGSEA. With 3 bases removed from V and 7 bases from J, the gap between germline ends came to 12 bases. CDR3 size: 13 residues. CDR3 region: CSVDAQGGEKLFF. As DNA, the CDR3 is TGCAGCGTTGACGCTCAGGGAGGTGAAAAACTGTTTTTT.

This clonotype was observed a handful of times. The gene calls are TRBV9 and TRBJ2-1, with TRBD1 matching 7 bases. V shed 4 bases and J 7 bases; nucleotides not matched to a gene: 5. The CDR3 loop spans 13 amino acids. The germline CDR1 and CDR2 sequences are SGDLS and YYNGEE. The CDR3 protein is CASSTTGHNEQFF. In nucleotides, the CDR3 is TGTGCCAGCAGCACGACAGGGCATAATGAGCAGTTCTTC.

This clonotype has ten or more counts. The rearrangement links TRBV4-3 to TRBJ1-2; D might be TRBD1 (6 bases). Looked up from germline, CDR1 is LGHNA and CDR2 is YSLEER. The V gene lost 0 bases and the J gene lost 4 bases, with 12 bases spanning the gap. The CDR3 contains 15 residues. Here the CDR3 DNA reads TGCGCCAGCAGCCAAGACAGGACAGCATCCTATGGCTACACCTTC. Translation gives CASSQDRTASYGYTF.

This clonotype was seen a few times. The chain recombines TRBV6-6 with TRBJ2-1, with D possibly being TRBD1 (5 bases). Deletions cut 2 bases from V and 11 bases from J, with 13 bases between. CDR1 MNHNY and CDR2 SVGAGI come from the germline V gene (reference sequence). The CDR3 runs to 13 residues. CDR3 loop: CASSYLLQDKQFF. As DNA, the CDR3 is TGTGCCAGCAGTTACCTCCTGCAGGACAAGCAGTTCTTC.

This clonotype showed up just a few times. The rearrangement links TRBV7-9 to TRBJ2-1; 8 nucleotides match TRBD2. CDR1 SEHNR and CDR2 FQNEAQ come from the germline V gene (reference sequence). The CDR3 spans 15 residues. The V segment lost 5 bases and the J segment 9 bases; nucleotides outside the gene matches: 12. CDR3 protein: CASSAGSGRSGEQFF. The CDR3 nucleotides are TGTGCCAGCAGCGCCGGGAGCGGGAGAAGCGGTGAGCAGTTCTTC.

In its sample, this clonotype was seen a few times. The chain links TRBV25-1 to TRBJ2-7; 9 positions agree with TRBD1. The CDR3 has 14 residues. J gave up 5 bases and V 3 bases, and 5 bases lay outside the gene matches. Germline-derived CDR1 and CDR2 are MGHDK and SYGVNS. The CDR3 reads CASSDWDRADEQYF. In DNA, the CDR3 is TGTGCCAGCAGTGATTGGGACAGGGCCGACGAGCAGTACTTC.

V usage is TRBV11-1 and J usage is TRBJ2-7; 10 bases match TRBD2. V lost 1 base and J lost 0; bases outside the gene matches: 6. Germline V gene data show CDR1 as SGHAT and CDR2 as FQDESV (reference sequence). The CDR3 consists of 17 residues. The CDR3: CASSLDVAGGLSYEQYF. The CDR3 DNA reads as TGTGCCAGCAGCTTAGATGTAGCGGGAGGCCTCTCCTACGAGCAGTACTTC.

V and J are TRBV20-1 and TRBJ2-7, with 9 bases matching TRBD2. The J segment lost 4 bases and the V segment lost 1 base, leaving 5 bases of the junction unmatched. CDR1 is DFQATT, CDR2 SNEGSKA, per germline (reference sequence). This CDR3 is 14 amino acids long. The CDR3, as DNA: TGCAGTGCTAGAGGTTCGGGACTAGCATACGAGCAGTACTTC. Residues: CSARGSGLAYEQYF.

The rearrangement joins TRBV7-2 to TRBJ2-1, with D perhaps matching TRBD2 (6 bases). Trimming pared 2 bases from V and 0 bases from J, leaving 8 bases between. Germline CDR1 and CDR2: SGHTA and FQGNSA. The CDR3 runs to 15 residues. In DNA, the CDR3 is TGTGCCAGCAGCTTATGGCGGGACTCCTACAATGAGCAGTTCTTC. Encoded protein: CASSLWRDSYNEQFF.

This chain uses TRBV6-1 with TRBJ2-1; a weak D match, TRBD1 (6 bases). Trimming stripped 8 bases from V and 2 bases from J, with 10 bases between. CDR1 MNHNS and CDR2 SASEGT come from the germline V gene. The CDR3 consists of 13 residues. In DNA, the CDR3 is TGTGCCAGCCCCGGGGACACCTACAATGAGCAGTTCTTC. Its protein is CASPGDTYNEQFF.

V gene TRBV11-1 combines with J gene TRBJ2-6; unclear D gene. This CDR3 is 19 amino acids long. The germline gives CDR1 SGHAT, CDR2 FQDESV (reference sequence). V gave up 1 base and J gave up 0 bases, with 16 bases separating them. The DNA for the CDR3 is TGTGCCAGCAGCTTAGTGGTGTACGGACCGCACTCTGGGGCCAACGTCCTGACTTTC. Protein sequence: CASSLVVYGPHSGANVLTF.

The chain links TRBV19 to TRBJ2-1; 8 nucleotides line up with TRBD2. CDR3 length: 14 residues. The V gene's germline CDR1 is LNHDA and CDR2 SQIVND (reference sequence). Losses at the gene ends were 6 bases for V and 3 bases for J; bases not matched to a gene: 4. The CDR3 sequence is CASRVTSGYNEQFF. CDR3 DNA sequence: TGTGCCAGTAGGGTAACTAGCGGCTACAATGAGCAGTTCTTC.

The rearrangement uses TRBV27 and TRBJ1-6; 7 nucleotides align to TRBD1. This CDR3 contains 17 residues. Germline values: CDR1 MNHEY, CDR2 SMNVEV (reference sequence). Unmatched junction bases numbered 5, after V lost 3 bases and J lost 0 bases. CDR3 amino acids: CASSFRTGSSYNSPLHF. CDR3 DNA: TGTGCCAGCAGTTTCCGGACAGGAAGCTCCTATAATTCACCCCTCCACTTT.

The V call is TRBV6-5, the J call TRBJ2-1; 11 nucleotides align to TRBD2. The CDR3 sequence is 15 residues long. Trimming cost V 7 bases and J 9 bases; bases outside gene matches: 11. Germline lookup yields CDR1 MNHEY and CDR2 SVGAGI. The CDR3 reads CASKFTSGSGGEQFF. The CDR3 coding sequence is TGTGCCAGCAAGTTCACTAGCGGGAGTGGCGGTGAGCAGTTCTTC.

This chain uses TRBV4-2 with TRBJ2-3; TRBD1 agrees at 9 bases. Unmatched junction bases numbered 12, after V lost 4 bases and J lost 1 base. This CDR3 comprises 18 residues. Germline CDR1 and CDR2: LGHNA and YNFKEQ. CDR3 residues: CASSPRGQGMDGTDTQYF. CDR3 sequence (DNA): TGTGCCAGCAGCCCCCGTGGACAGGGGATGGACGGCACAGATACGCAGTATTTT.

This clonotype was found a few times. The gene calls are TRBV20-1 and TRBJ2-7; D may be TRBD1 (5 bases). V lost 2 bases to trimming and J lost 4 bases, with 9 bases between them. This CDR3 is 12 amino acids long. Germline assignment: CDR1 DFQATT and CDR2 SNEGSKA (reference sequence). The CDR3 loop reads CSARQGMYEQYF. The CDR3, as DNA: TGCAGTGCTAGACAGGGAATGTACGAGCAGTACTTC.

The chain joins TRBV27 to TRBJ2-7, with D perhaps matching TRBD1 or TRBD2 (5 bases each). Germline-derived CDR1 and CDR2 are MNHEY and SMNVEV (reference sequence). The CDR3 covers 15 residues. With 0 bases removed from V and 1 base from J, the gap between germline ends came to 10 bases. The CDR3 sequence: CASSLSGDGSYEQYF. The CDR3 DNA reads TGTGCCAGCAGTTTATCCGGGGACGGTTCCTACGAGCAGTACTTC.

The CDR3 protein is CSLTAAFHEQYF. DNA for the CDR3: TGCAGCCTTACGGCCGCGTTCCACGAGCAGTACTTC. The rearrangement joins TRBV20-1 to TRBJ2-7, with D hard to call. Per the germline V gene, CDR1 is DFQATT and CDR2 is SNEGSKA (reference sequence). The CDR3 sequence is 12 residues long.

This clonotype was counted many times. The chain has TRBV27 and TRBJ2-1; weak D call: TRBD1 (6 bases). The CDR3 has 11 amino acids. Trimming shortened V by 5 bases and J by 9 bases, and 8 bases separated the two germline ends. Germline V lookup: CDR1 MNHEY, CDR2 SMNVEV (reference sequence). The CDR3 is CASSPGAEQFF. The CDR3, as DNA: TGTGCCAGCAGTCCAGGGGCTGAGCAGTTCTTC.

The gene calls are TRBV4-1 and TRBJ2-7, with TRBD2 matching over 14 bases. Germline CDR1 reads MGHRA; CDR2 reads YSYEKL. The CDR3 length is 16 residues. Trimming at V came to 0 bases and at J to 6 bases, leaving 4 bases not matched to a gene. The CDR3 protein is CASSQEPGLAGAEQYF. In DNA form, the CDR3 reads TGCGCCAGCAGCCAAGAACCGGGACTAGCGGGAGCCGAGCAGTACTTC.

The V and J genes are TRBV29-1 and TRBJ2-7, with TRBD1 matching over 7 bases. Trimming cost V 6 bases and J 2 bases; bases outside gene matches: 7. There are 13 residues in the CDR3. CDR1 is SQVTM, CDR2 ANQGSEA, per germline. DNA for the CDR3: TGCAGCGTGCTCTGGGGACAGCCCTACGAGCAGTACTTC. Its translation: CSVLWGQPYEQYF.

This clonotype was seen a few times. The chain uses TRBV6-1 and TRBJ2-1; tentatively, D is TRBD2 (5 bases). The CDR3 is 17 residues long. CDR1 MNHNS and CDR2 SASEGT come from the germline V gene. V lost 6 bases, J lost 7 bases, and 25 bases lay in between. This chain's CDR3 is CASSPRPSSGDSNEQFF. CDR3 coding DNA: TGTGCCAGCAGCCCTAGACCCTCCAGCGGCGACTCAAATGAGCAGTTCTTC.

This chain connects TRBV9 to TRBJ2-5; D is possibly TRBD2 (7 bases). The J call is doubtful: the DNA matches TRBJ2-1 better. CDR1 and CDR2 (germline): SGDLS, YYNGEE. CDR3 length: 15 residues. The DNA of the CDR3 is TGTGCCAGCAGCCCAAGTAGGGGGGGAGGAGAGACCCAGTTCTTC. Protein product: CASSPSRGGGETQFF.

The chain is built from TRBV9 and TRBJ2-3; no reliable D call. V shed 0 bases and J shed 3 bases, with 11 bases lying between them. This CDR3 region has 15 residues. Germline V gene lookup returns CDR1 SGDLS and CDR2 YYNGEE. CDR3 amino acids: CASSVADGLTDTQYF. The CDR3 DNA reads as TGTGCCAGCAGCGTAGCTGACGGGTTGACAGATACGCAGTATTTT. The complete variable domain, with remaining parts taken from reference TRBV9 and TRBJ2-3, reads DSGVTQTPKHLITATGQRVTLRCSPRSGDLSVYWYQQSLDQGLQFLIQYYNGEERAKGNILERFSAQQFPDLHSELNLSSLELGDSALYFCASSVADGLTDTQYFGPGTRLTVL.

V usage is TRBV4-1 and J usage is TRBJ2-2, with 9 bases fitting TRBD2. V shed 6 bases, J shed 4 bases, and the junction held 3 bases outside the gene matches. The CDR3 has 14 amino acids. Germline V gene lookup returns CDR1 MGHRA and CDR2 YSYEKL. The CDR3 bases are TGCGCCAGCAGGGGGACTAGCAGCACCGGGGAGCTGTTTTTT. Protein product: CASRGTSSTGELFF.

Relative to its sample, this clonotype is medium-sized (0.01 to 0.1%). The J gene is TRBJ2-1, the V gene TRBV5-1; no clear D gene. This CDR3 region has 17 residues. Trimming removed 2 bases from V and 6 bases from J, with 21 bases in between. The V gene's germline CDR1 is SGHRS and CDR2 YFSETQ. CDR3 sequence: CASSLTSRPPVVNEQFF. The CDR3 bases are TGCGCCAGCAGCTTAACTTCCAGGCCCCCCGTTGTCAATGAGCAGTTCTTC.

This clonotype has a count of ten or more. The chain is built from TRBV3-1 and TRBJ2-1, with D tentatively TRBD2 (6 bases). There are 16 residues in the CDR3. Germline V gene sequence: CDR1 LGHDT, CDR2 YNNKEL (reference sequence). V dropped 1 base and J dropped 3 bases, with 13 bases sitting between them. The CDR3 reads CASSQVISGNYNEQFF. In DNA form, the CDR3 reads TGTGCCAGCAGCCAAGTGATTAGCGGCAACTACAATGAGCAGTTCTTC.

This clonotype was counted at least ten times. This chain joins TRBV4-1 and TRBJ2-7, with D unresolved. The germline V gene has CDR1 MGHRA and CDR2 YSYEKL. V dropped 0 bases and J dropped 6 bases, with 12 bases sitting between them. This CDR3 region has 14 residues. The CDR3 region is CASSQEEKPTEQYF. The DNA of the CDR3 is TGCGCCAGCAGCCAAGAAGAAAAGCCGACCGAGCAGTACTTC.

This clonotype was seen a few times. V is TRBV5-1 and J is TRBJ2-1; either TRBD1 or TRBD2 may supply D (6 bases each). The CDR3 is 15 residues long. Trimming removed 4 bases from V and 1 base from J, with 12 bases in between. CDR1 and CDR2 from the germline V gene are SGHRS and YFSETQ. The CDR3, as DNA: TGCGCCAGCAGCCTGGAGGGGGTTTCCTACAATGAGCAGTTCTTC. It specifies CASSLEGVSYNEQFF.

This clonotype has just a few counts. The rearrangement uses TRBV6-5 and TRBJ2-1, with TRBD2 matching over 11 bases. The CDR3 totals 16 residues. V lost 3 bases, J lost 7 bases, and 8 bases stayed unmatched. The germline V gene has CDR1 MNHEY and CDR2 SVGAGI. This chain's CDR3 is CASSYSTSGRKNEQFF. In DNA form, the CDR3 reads TGTGCCAGCAGTTATTCCACTAGCGGGAGAAAGAATGAGCAGTTCTTC.